The sequence of this T cell receptor (beta chain) was determined in a study of blood T cell repertoires in COVID-19. Per the original methods: The assay estimated nucleated cells by amplifying reference gene primers. Some clones are missing from TCRdb's copy, which holds only in-frame ones; the method was immunoSEQ multiplex PCR. V and J calls and clone size come straight from that table; D and trimming were deduced from the DNA. The sample gives roughly 480,000 clones, roughly 87% of which show up once; approximately 0.9% is in the top ten. Trimming removed 8 bases from V and 4 bases from J, with 20 bases in between. CDR1 is KGHDR and CDR2 is SFDVKD in the germline V gene. This CDR3 spans 17 amino acids.

The sequence was obtained from a man aged 18 to 30 with COVID-19, enrolled during active disease. This rearrangement joins TRBV24-1 to TRBJ1-6; D ambiguous. The sequenced sample was peripheral blood. CDR3 nucleotides: TGTGCCACCACCCACGGAGGGTCGAGAATTTATAATTCACCCCTCCACTTT. It codes for CATTHGGSRIYNSPLHF.